One sample yielded the 30 T cell receptor beta chains listed below, sequenced in a study of T cells after yellow fever vaccination. TCRdb itself ran the 5' RACE reads through MiXCR, one entry per CDR3 protein. This table holds approximately 510,000 distinct CDR3 sequences, 20% to 25% found once. The sequences come from PBMCs, collected approximately 22 days after the first yellow fever vaccination. These receptor sequences come from a man aged 18 to 30 who received the YFV17D yellow fever vaccine.

The CDR3 reads CASSLEETTQYF. The CDR3 DNA reads as TGTGCCAGCAGCTTAGAAGAGACGACCCAGTACTTC. The V call is TRBV11-2, the J call TRBJ2-5; D gene unclear. V gave up 0 bases and J gave up 7 bases, with 6 bases separating them. The CDR3 consists of 12 residues. From germline, CDR1 is SGHAT and CDR2 FQNNGV.

The chain employs TRBV4-3 and TRBJ2-1; the D gene is possibly TRBD2 (6 bases). V was clipped by 2 bases and J by 1 base, with 15 bases between them. Per the germline V gene, CDR1 is LGHNA and CDR2 is YSLEER. This CDR3 has 17 residues. CDR3 coding DNA: TGCGCCAGCAGCCAATCTTTCCCGGCGGGGTCCTACAATGAGCAGTTCTTC. Translated, it gives CASSQSFPAGSYNEQFF.

V and J are TRBV10-3 and TRBJ2-1, with D maybe TRBD1 (5 bases). The CDR3 is 14 residues long. Trimming removed 2 bases from V and 8 bases from J, with 13 bases in between. CDR1 is ENHRY, CDR2 SYGVKD, per germline. CDR3 in DNA: TGTGCCATCAGTGAGGAGCAGGGTATGGATGAGCAGTTCTTC. Encoded protein: CAISEEQGMDEQFF.

This chain connects TRBV12-3 or TRBV12-4 to TRBJ1-5; no firm D call. Between the trimmed V and J ends, which lost 4 bases and 1 base, there was a span of 8 bases. CDR3 size: 14 residues. CDR3 region: CASSWRRSNQPQHF. The CDR3 nucleotides are TGTGCCAGCAGTTGGCGCAGGAGCAATCAGCCCCAGCATTTT.

With respect to this clonotype: Since a much larger clone is just one base distant, this may be a read error. The chain combines TRBV7-2 with TRBJ2-5, with 7 bases identical to TRBD1. The CDR3 spans 13 residues. CDR1 and CDR2 (germline): SGHTA, FQGNSA. CDR3 in amino acids: CASSRDRQETLYF. DNA of the CDR3: TGTGCCAGCAGCCGGGACAGACAAGAGACCCTGTACTTC. The full variable domain, rest sourced from reference TRBV7-2 and TRBJ2-5, is GAGVSQSPSNKVTEKGKDVELRCDPISGHTALYWYRQSLGQGLEFLIYFQGNSAPDKSGLPSDRFSAERTGGSVSTLTIQRTQQEDSAVYLCASSRDRQETLYFGPGTRLLVL.

This rearrangement joins TRBV5-1 to TRBJ2-6, with D possibly TRBD1 on 5 matching bases. The CDR3 loop spans 15 amino acids. Per germline, CDR1 SGHRS and CDR2 YFSETQ. Trimming cost V 4 bases and J 0 bases, with 8 bases left between them. In DNA, the CDR3 is TGCGCCAGCAGCGACGACAGCTCTGGGGCCAACGTCCTGACTTTC. Encoded protein: CASSDDSSGANVLTF.

V is TRBV12-3 or TRBV12-4 and J is TRBJ1-2; D gene unclear. This CDR3 has 16 residues. The V and J ends lost 1 base and 3 bases respectively, with 15 bases between them. The chain's CDR3 is CASSLVPSSEDYGYTF. In nucleotides, the CDR3 is TGTGCCAGCAGTTTAGTCCCTTCGTCTGAGGACTATGGCTACACCTTC.

The rearrangement joins TRBV27 to TRBJ1-2; 7 bases fit TRBD1. Germline loops: CDR1 MNHEY, CDR2 SMNVEV (reference sequence). This CDR3 has 14 residues. V trimming: 8 bases; J trimming: 9 bases; junction bases outside the gene matches: 15. The CDR3 DNA reads as TGTGCCAGCGGACCATACGCAGTACAGGGGAGCTACACCTTC. Translating it yields CASGPYAVQGSYTF.

The rearrangement links TRBV4-3 to TRBJ1-1; D unclear. In germline, CDR1 is LGHNA, CDR2 YSLEER. V gave up 4 bases and J gave up 1 base, with 13 bases separating them. The CDR3 runs to 15 residues. The CDR3 loop reads CASSPVDGWNTEAFF. The CDR3 region has the DNA TGCGCCAGCAGCCCCGTCGACGGATGGAACACTGAAGCTTTCTTT.

The chain couples TRBV7-3 to TRBJ2-5; tentative D call: TRBD2 (6 bases). The CDR3 contains 16 residues. V lost 0 bases and J lost 4, with 15 bases in between. From germline, CDR1 is SGHTA and CDR2 FQGTGA. The chain's CDR3 is CASSLTVGGVLETQYF. CDR3 nucleotides: TGTGCCAGCAGCTTAACAGTGGGGGGAGTTCTAGAGACCCAGTACTTC. The full variable domain, rest sourced from reference TRBV7-3 and TRBJ2-5, is GAGVSQTPSNKVTEKGKYVELRCDPISGHTALYWYRQSLGQGPEFLIYFQGTGAADDSGLPNDRFFAVRPEGSVSTLKIQRTERGDSAVYLCASSLTVGGVLETQYFGPGTRLLVL.

This clonotype turned up a few times. As DNA, the CDR3 is TGCAGTGCTAGGTCCCACGGGGGGGAGACCCAGTACTTC. It is translated as CSARSHGGETQYF. V is TRBV20-1 and J is TRBJ2-5; 7 bases map to TRBD2. This CDR3 is 13 amino acids long. Germline V lookup: CDR1 DFQATT, CDR2 SNEGSKA (reference sequence). The V segment lost 3 bases and the J segment 5 bases; nucleotides outside the gene matches: 6.

The chain has TRBV3-1 and TRBJ2-5; the match to TRBD2 covers 9 bases. CDR1 LGHDT and CDR2 YNNKEL come from the germline V gene (reference sequence). The CDR3 has 14 amino acids. J was trimmed by 3 bases and V by 8 bases; bases with no gene match: 7. The CDR3 loop is CASCFRLAEETQYF. The CDR3 DNA reads TGTGCCAGCTGCTTTCGACTAGCGGAAGAGACCCAGTACTTC.

The V gene is TRBV9, the J gene TRBJ1-4; 8 nucleotides align to TRBD1. Germline loops: CDR1 SGDLS, CDR2 YYNGEE. V lost 4 bases to trimming and J lost 8 bases; unmatched junction nucleotides: 13. There are 16 residues in the CDR3. The CDR3 bases are TGTGCCAGCAGCCCCAGGGGCCAGGGGGCAGGGGAAAAACTGTTTTTT. As protein: CASSPRGQGAGEKLFF.

This clonotype appeared many times. This chain uses TRBV5-1 with TRBJ2-1; a possible D gene is TRBD1 (5 bases). The CDR3 runs to 15 residues. Trimming shortened V by 1 base and J by 5 bases, and 13 bases separated the two germline ends. Germline-derived CDR1 and CDR2 are SGHRS and YFSETQ. The CDR3, as DNA: TGCGCCAGCAGCTTGACAGGCGACCCTAACAATGAGCAGTTCTTC. Translation gives CASSLTGDPNNEQFF.

The J gene is TRBJ2-3, the V gene TRBV4-1; D unclear. The CDR3 extends over 15 amino acids. CDR1 is MGHRA, CDR2 YSYEKL, per germline. The V end lost 1 base, the J end lost 0 bases, and 8 bases lay between the germline ends. The CDR3 sequence: CASSQGTQSTDTQYF. The DNA of the CDR3 is TGCGCCAGCAGCCAAGGGACGCAGAGCACAGATACGCAGTATTTT.

This clonotype was counted a few times. The chain joins TRBV4-2 to TRBJ2-2; TRBD2 might be the D (5 bases). With 0 bases removed from V and 6 bases from J, the gap between germline ends came to 17 bases. The CDR3 sequence is 17 residues long. Germline loops: CDR1 LGHNA, CDR2 YNFKEQ. The CDR3 spells CASSQDVNVGEAGELFF. The CDR3 coding sequence is TGTGCCAGCAGCCAAGACGTAAATGTGGGAGAGGCCGGGGAGCTGTTTTTT.

The CDR3: CATWETRSETQYF. In nucleotides, the CDR3 is TGTGCCACCTGGGAGACTAGGAGTGAGACCCAGTACTTC. The chain combines TRBV28 with TRBJ2-5, with D tentatively TRBD2 (6 bases). This CDR3 spans 13 amino acids. V lost 10 bases and J 5 bases, leaving 17 bases between the germline ends. Germline lookup yields CDR1 MDHEN and CDR2 SYDVKM. Based on the CDR3 plus reference TRBV28 and TRBJ2-5, the full variable domain is DVKVTQSSRYLVKRTGEKVFLECVQDMDHENMFWYRQDPGLGLRLIYFSYDVKMKEKGDIPEGYSVSREKKERFSLILESASTNQTSMYLCATWETRSETQYFGPGTRLLVL.

This chain joins TRBV4-1 and TRBJ2-6, with TRBD1 as a possible D gene (6 bases). Deletions cut 4 bases from V and 0 bases from J, with 19 bases between. The CDR3 runs to 19 residues. Germline-derived CDR1 and CDR2 are MGHRA and YSYEKL. CDR3 DNA: TGCGCCAGCAGCCTTAGGGCTCCAGGGGTCGACTCTGGGGCCAACGTCCTGACTTTC. Translation: CASSLRAPGVDSGANVLTF.

The CDR3 loop is CSATRGGRRDTQYF. The CDR3 DNA sequence: TGCAGTGCGACTCGGGGGGGCAGGAGAGATACGCAGTATTTT. The V and J genes are TRBV20-1 and TRBJ2-3; 8 nucleotides align to TRBD2. From germline, CDR1 is DFQATT and CDR2 SNEGSKA (reference sequence). This CDR3 spans 14 amino acids. The V segment lost 6 bases and the J segment 5 bases; nucleotides outside the gene matches: 10.

This chain joins TRBV9 and TRBJ2-5; 9 nucleotides line up with TRBD1. Germline V gives CDR1 SGDLS, CDR2 YYNGEE. Trimming cost V 3 bases and J 5 bases; bases outside gene matches: 8. The CDR3 runs 15 residues. DNA of the CDR3: TGTGCCAGCAGCGAGCCAACAGGGGGCGGGGAGACCCAGTACTTC. Its protein product is CASSEPTGGGETQYF. The full variable domain, rest sourced from reference TRBV9 and TRBJ2-5, is DSGVTQTPKHLITATGQRVTLRCSPRSGDLSVYWYQQSLDQGLQFLIQYYNGEERAKGNILERFSAQQFPDLHSELNLSSLELGDSALYFCASSEPTGGGETQYFGPGTRLLVL.

V gene TRBV7-9 combines with J gene TRBJ2-3; D gene ambiguous. This CDR3 has 16 amino acids. The germline CDR1 and CDR2 sequences are SEHNR and FQNEAQ (reference sequence). Trimming took 1 base from V and 5 from J, leaving 16 bases between them. This CDR3 reads CASSLGDGGKRDTQYF. DNA for the CDR3: TGTGCCAGCAGCTTAGGTGACGGTGGGAAGAGAGATACGCAGTATTTT.

This clonotype was seen only a few times. V and J are TRBV28 and TRBJ1-2; maybe TRBD1 (5 bases). CDR1 is MDHEN and CDR2 is SYDVKM in the germline V gene. Trimming took off 6 bases at V and 6 bases at J, with 17 bases between the two ends. The CDR3 totals 14 residues. CDR3 region: CASSLLGGTHGYTF. In DNA form, the CDR3 reads TGTGCCAGCAGCCTCCTGGGAGGGACTCATGGCTACACCTTC.

The chain links TRBV25-1 to TRBJ2-7, with D perhaps matching TRBD2 (5 bases). The CDR3 is 13 residues long. V was clipped by 7 bases and J by 3 bases, with 13 bases between them. Germline V gives CDR1 MGHDK, CDR2 SYGVNS. The CDR3 loop reads CASTAGDRYEQYF. CDR3 nucleotide sequence: TGTGCCAGCACCGCGGGCGATCGCTACGAGCAGTACTTC.

Regarding this clonotype: At one of its ends the junction is not consistent with the germline gene, which may arise from a read error. The V gene is TRBV5-4, the J gene TRBJ2-3; no definite D call. Germline loops: CDR1 SGHNT, CDR2 YYREEE (reference sequence). This CDR3 has 14 residues. The CDR3, as DNA: TGTGCCAGCAGCTTGAAGACGCGCACTGATACGCAGTATTTT. Translating it yields CASSLKTRTDTQYF.

This clonotype occurred a few times. The J gene is TRBJ2-5, the V gene TRBV20-1, with TRBD1 matching over 7 bases. The CDR3 contains 12 residues. The germline V gene has CDR1 DFQATT and CDR2 SNEGSKA (reference sequence). The V gene end was trimmed by 5 bases and the J gene end by 2 bases; junction bases not matched to a gene: 2. The CDR3 is CSAGGQQETQYF. For the CDR3, the DNA is TGCAGTGCTGGGGGACAGCAAGAGACCCAGTACTTC.

This clonotype was detected a few times. The chain links TRBV5-1 to TRBJ2-3; 7 bases fit TRBD1. CDR1 is SGHRS, CDR2 YFSETQ, per germline. With V trimmed by 3 bases and J by 6 bases, 10 bases remained unmatched. This CDR3 is built from 15 residues. The chain's CDR3 is CASSSGGPATDTQYF. CDR3 bases: TGCGCCAGCAGCTCAGGGGGACCAGCCACCGATACGCAGTATTTT. The entire variable domain, with the rest obtained from reference TRBV5-1 and TRBJ2-3, is as follows: KAGVTQTPRYLIKTRGQQVTLSCSPISGHRSVSWYQQTPGQGLQFLFEYFSETQRNKGNFPGRFSGRQFSNSRSEMNVSTLELGDSALYLCASSSGGPATDTQYFGPGTRLTVL.

This clonotype has a count of ten or more. The CDR3, as DNA: TGCGCCAGCAGCCAAGACTTCCCGGGACGTAACTACAATGAGCAGTTCTTC. This codes for CASSQDFPGRNYNEQFF. The chain uses TRBV4-3 and TRBJ2-1, with D tentatively TRBD1 or TRBD2 (5 bases each). Germline assignment: CDR1 LGHNA and CDR2 YSLEER. This CDR3 comprises 17 residues. V was shortened by 0 bases and J by 3 bases, with 15 bases between the two germline ends.

The V call is TRBV6-2 or TRBV6-3, the J call TRBJ1-5, with no clear D. The CDR3 runs 15 residues. V lost 1 base, J lost 0 bases, and 7 bases lay in between. Germline loops: CDR1 MNHEY, CDR2 SVGEGT. The DNA for the CDR3 is TGTGCCAGCAGTTACTGGGGAGATAGCAATCAGCCCCAGCATTTT. This gives the protein CASSYWGDSNQPQHF.

The CDR3, as DNA: TGTGCCAGCAGCCTCCGACCGATCACCGGGGAGCTGTTTTTT. It codes for CASSLRPITGELFF. This rearrangement joins TRBV9 to TRBJ2-2; D is undetermined. The germline V and J ends were trimmed by 4 bases and 4 bases, with 11 bases remaining between them. This CDR3 is built from 14 residues. The germline CDR1 and CDR2 sequences are SGDLS and YYNGEE.

The rearrangement joins TRBV12-3 or TRBV12-4 to TRBJ2-6, with 8 positions matching TRBD2. The ends lost 3 bases at V and 4 bases at J; junction bases unmatched: 8. The CDR3 has 17 amino acids. This CDR3 reads CASSLQRGWSGANVLTF. The CDR3 coding sequence is TGTGCCAGCAGTTTGCAGCGGGGGTGGTCCGGGGCCAACGTCCTGACTTTC.